Described below is a single T cell receptor beta chain sequence and its context. This clone has at least ten counts. The specificity of this receptor is unknown. It has no much larger one-base neighbor in the sample; base qualities were not kept. The entire amount of isolated RNA was reverse transcribed using the High Capacity cDNA Reverse Transcription Kit, so the sequenced TCRB transcripts were expressed ones. Naive, central memory and regulatory T cell samples underwent deep immunoSEQ sequencing, averaging roughly 3.4 million total reads per sample. After sorted cells were lysed in RLT buffer, RNA was extracted with DNase-treated RNeasy Micro or Mini kits, with the choice depending on cell number. To prevent cross-contamination, every cell subset was processed on its own, while patient and healthy donor samples were processed together. The immunoSEQ multiplex PCR was used to amplify TCRB sequences from cDNA, yielding 87-bp fragments that span the CDR3 region. The amplicons were sequenced using the Illumina HiSeq platform. The paper's processing steps were these. Synthetic template baselines were used to correct PCR bias computationally, reads within Hamming distance 2 were collapsed together, and singletons that could not be merged were discarded. Reads were aligned against IMGT so that V, D and J genes, CDR3 length and insertions or deletions at six rearrangement sites could be assigned. Within each subset, clonotype counts were normalized to sorted cell number, and only after that were true diversity and Gini coefficients computed with the tcR R package. The overlap coefficient, calculated on TCRB nucleotide sequences, was used to quantify repertoire sharing. Held by TCRdb, this immuneACCESS table contains in-frame sequences only and omits some clones. Under half of the omission traces to an unresolved V gene where checked; the cause of the rest is unknown. The V and J calls and clone size come from that table; D and trimming were worked out from the DNA. Counted in this sample were about 290,000 clones; under 8.5% of them appeared once. The ten biggest clones cover over 0.8% of the sample.

The sample belongs to a study of beta chain features in type 1 diabetes listed by TCRdb under 2018. The study in broad terms: Patients and healthy donors did not differ in mean age, gender distribution, total cell number or subset yield. In the study, TCRB repertoires of sorted circulating CD4+ T cell subsets from recently diagnosed type 1 diabetes patients were compared with those of matched healthy donors. A total of 85 million to 140 million sorted cells were examined across all samples, and a strong correlation was observed between cell number per subset and RNA yield. Regulatory and stem cell-like memory subsets were isolated from only 8 patients and roughly 8 healthy donors, whereas naive and central memory subsets came from all 28 donors. Broader findings and caveats from the paper: Only small numbers of individuals were included in the HLA sub-analyses, which left unresolved whether HLA type had any influence on TCRB rearrangement. Because cDNA was sequenced instead of genomic DNA, highly expressing activated cells could be over-represented, though the groups showed no difference in activation or CD3 levels. Naive, central memory and regulatory TCRB repertoires appeared to be more alike among patients than among healthy donors. Type 1 diabetes patients showed a moderate but significant shortening of TCRB CDR3 length in all four CD4+ subsets. PCR may preferentially amplify shorter templates, but because patient and control samples were amplified and corrected together, any resulting skew would affect both groups equally. At VDJ recombination sites, type 1 diabetes patients had fewer insertions and more deleted nucleotides, which implies abnormalities in thymic rearrangement.

A single peripheral blood draw of around 120 mL on average was collected from each donor into heparinised tubes. Naive, central memory, regulatory and stem cell-like memory CD4+ T cells were sorted on a BD FACSAria II using a panel including CD45RO, CCR7, CD25, CD127, CD95 and CD27. Every sorted population had a purity above 95%. PBMCs were isolated right away by Lymphoprep density gradient centrifugation and were stained directly, without culture. So that batch effects would be minimized, each experiment stained and sorted samples in pairs, pairing one healthy donor with one patient. The germline V gene supplies CDR1 LGHNA and CDR2 YSLEER. The V and J ends are trimmed by 1 base and 6 bases, leaving 11 bases between them. The CDR3 measures 14 amino acids from cysteine to phenylalanine. Left in the record is the CDR3 DNA by itself, 42 bases read in frame from the first base.

The rearranged segments are TRBV4-3 and TRBJ2-3, with TRBD2 tentatively as D gene (5 bases match). Source material: central memory CD4+ T cells from blood. This TCR was recovered from a woman aged 18-29 years in good health. Here is the DNA: TGCGCCAGCAGCCAAGTATCCCGCGGGGATACGCAGTATTTT. Its amino acids are CASSQVSRGDTQYF.